Listed below are T cell receptor beta chains from one sample, sequenced in a study of T cell changes during pregnancy in multiple sclerosis. TCRdb keeps only in-frame clones here, not all; method: immunoSEQ multiplex PCR. The top ten hold about 0.45% of the sample, which has about 40,000 clones, 75% to 95% seen once. This material consisted of CD4+ T cells from peripheral blood mononuclear cells, taken in the third trimester of pregnancy. These receptors all stem from a female donor with multiple sclerosis, enrolled in a pregnancy study. The CDR3 runs from the conserved cysteine through the conserved F or W. D genes are given only for firm matches. Part of the rows lack a size; the others show once, few, many or a class for expanded clones.

j_gene	abundance	v_gene	d_gene	CDR3aa	CDR3nt
TRBJ2-7	.	TRBV5-1	TRBD2	CANYRRGGSHYEQYF	TGCGCCAACTACCGTCGTGGCGGGAGTCACTACGAGCAGTACTTC
TRBJ2-3	once	TRBV11-2	TRBD2	CASSAELAGGSDTQYF	TGTGCCAGCAGCGCCGAACTAGCGGGAGGGTCAGATACGCAGTATTTT
TRBJ2-6	once	TRBV2	TRBD1	CASSESLGDSYSGANVLTF	TGTGCCAGCAGTGAAAGTCTTGGGGACAGCTACTCTGGGGCCAACGTCCTGACTTTC
TRBJ2-3	once	TRBV6-1	.	CASSEESLTDTQYF	TGTGCCAGCAGTGAAGAGAGTCTCACAGATACGCAGTATTTT
TRBJ2-7	.	TRBV27	TRBD2	CASSLNGGPGLAGSEQYF	TGTGCCAGCAGTTTAAACGGGGGCCCGGGACTAGCGGGTAGCGAGCAGTACTTC
TRBJ2-2	once	TRBV7-6	TRBD1	CASSLGTGTRELFF	TGTGCCAGCAGCTTAGGGACAGGGACCCGGGAGCTGTTTTTT
TRBJ1-2	.	TRBV5-1	.	CASSLQGNRGYTF	TGCGCCAGCAGCCTGCAGGGGAATCGTGGCTACACCTTC
TRBJ1-5	.	TRBV18	TRBD1	CASSTGEAQPQHF	TGTGCCAGCTCAACAGGGGAGGCTCAGCCCCAGCATTTT
TRBJ1-2	.	TRBV29-1	.	CSVGTGPDGYTF	TGCAGCGTGGGCACAGGGCCCGATGGCTACACCTTC
TRBJ1-1	.	TRBV18	TRBD1	CASSPGQVDQAFF	TGTGCCAGCTCACCAGGACAGGTGGACCAAGCTTTCTTT
TRBJ1-3	few	TRBV27	.	CASSLAGIGNTIYF	TGTGCCAGCAGTTTGGCCGGGATTGGAAACACCATATATTTT
TRBJ2-1	.	TRBV5-1	.	CASSERAQPNEQFF	TGCGCCAGCAGCGAGAGGGCCCAACCCAATGAGCAGTTCTTC
TRBJ1-5	.	TRBV19	.	CASSRPGIRQPQHF	TGTGCCAGTAGTCGTCCAGGGATCCGTCAGCCCCAGCATTTT
TRBJ1-5	.	TRBV28	TRBD1	CASSLGSGQGQPQHF	TGTGCCAGCAGTTTGGGGAGTGGACAGGGTCAGCCCCAGCATTTT
TRBJ1-1	.	TRBV30	TRBD1	CAWSGQGAPTEAFF	TGTGCCTGGAGTGGACAGGGGGCGCCCACTGAAGCTTTCTTT
TRBJ2-4	.	TRBV5-5	.	CASGTRGNIQYF	TGTGCCAGCGGGACACGGGGTAACATTCAGTACTTC